This passage covers 20 T cell receptor beta chains from one sample sequenced in a study of CD8 T cells in Susac syndrome. After extraction with the RNeasy kit, 0.5 to 1 ug of the RNA was reverse transcribed using random hexamers. MiXCR was run by TCRdb on the immunoSEQ multiplex PCR reads, yielding one entry per CDR3 protein. The sample gives 85,000 to 120,000 distinct CDR3 sequences, approximately 93% of which show up once; roughly 0.38% is in the top ten. The source material was CD8+ T cells from PBMCs. The receptor source for this set is a human donor with Susac syndrome.

The rearrangement links TRBV9 to TRBJ2-2; D is unresolved. Trimming pared 4 bases from V and 6 bases from J, leaving 7 bases between. The CDR3 extends over 12 amino acids. Germline V lookup: CDR1 SGDLS, CDR2 YYNGEE. The CDR3 spells CASSFTPGELFF. The DNA for the CDR3 is TGTGCCAGCAGCTTTACACCCGGGGAGCTGTTTTTT.

V usage is TRBV19 and J usage is TRBJ1-5; unclear D gene. V was cut by 1 base and J by 7 bases, with 5 bases left in between. Germline V gene data show CDR1 as LNHDA and CDR2 as SQIVND (reference sequence). This CDR3 spans 12 amino acids. CDR3 DNA sequence: TGTGCCAGTAGTATAGGACTACAGCCCCAGCATTTT. It yields the protein CASSIGLQPQHF.

This clonotype was seen only a few times. This chain links TRBV10-3 with TRBJ2-1; TRBD1 is a possible D gene (6 bases). This CDR3 comprises 11 residues. CDR1 is ENHRY and CDR2 is SYGVKD in the germline V gene. V was clipped by 6 bases and J by 6 bases, with 6 bases between them. CDR3 in DNA: TGTGCCATCAGGGACAGCAATGAGCAGTTCTTC. Translation gives CAIRDSNEQFF.

This rearrangement joins TRBV9 to TRBJ2-3, with 15 bases that match TRBD2. Looked up from germline, CDR1 is SGDLS and CDR2 is YYNGEE. The CDR3 loop spans 15 amino acids. With 4 bases clipped from V and 6 bases from J, the junction kept 3 bases outside the gene matches. Written as DNA, the CDR3 is TGTGCCAGCAGCAGCGGGACTAGCGGGGGGGATACGCAGTATTTT. Its protein is CASSSGTSGGDTQYF.

V is TRBV2 and J is TRBJ2-7; 7 bases agree with TRBD1. This CDR3 comprises 16 residues. Germline CDR1 is SNHLY and CDR2 is FYNNEI. The V segment lost 4 bases and the J segment 1 base; nucleotides outside the gene matches: 10. In nucleotides, the CDR3 is TGTGCCAGCAGTGCGCCTTCCGGGACAGATTCCTACGAGCAGTACTTC. Its protein is CASSAPSGTDSYEQYF. The complete variable domain, with remaining parts taken from reference TRBV2 and TRBJ2-7, reads EPEVTQTPSHQVTQMGQEVILRCVPISNHLYFYWYRQILGQKVEFLVSFYNNEISEKSEIFDDQFSVERPDGSNFTLKIRSTKLEDSAMYFCASSAPSGTDSYEQYFGPGTRLTVT.

This sequence joins TRBV20-1 and TRBJ2-4, with a weak D call TRBD2 (6 bases). The V end was cut by 3 bases, the J end by 1 base, with 7 bases between. This CDR3 comprises 13 residues. Germline values: CDR1 DFQATT, CDR2 SNEGSKA (reference sequence). The CDR3 protein is CSASGGAKNIQYF. CDR3 bases: TGCAGTGCTAGTGGGGGGGCCAAAAACATTCAGTACTTC.

The V gene is TRBV29-1, the J gene TRBJ2-5, with D maybe TRBD2 (6 bases). V was pared by 8 bases and J by 1 base, with 14 bases between. CDR1 and CDR2 (germline): SQVTM, ANQGSEA. The CDR3 extends over 13 amino acids. The CDR3 nucleotides read TGCAGCCTAAGAGACGGGGGCCAAGAGACCCAGTACTTC. Protein sequence: CSLRDGGQETQYF.

CDR3 nucleotide sequence: TGCAGCGTTCCAGGGACGGGGGCTAACTATGGCTACACCTTC. Protein product: CSVPGTGANYGYTF. The rearrangement uses TRBV29-1 and TRBJ1-2; a weak D match, TRBD1 (5 bases). This CDR3 region has 14 residues. The germline gives CDR1 SQVTM, CDR2 ANQGSEA. The V and J ends lost 5 bases and 0 bases respectively, with 13 bases between them.

The chain joins TRBV9 to TRBJ1-4; D gene unclear. This CDR3 is built from 12 residues. Germline CDR1 SGDLS, CDR2 YYNGEE. Trimming stripped 7 bases from V and 7 bases from J, with 11 bases between. This chain's CDR3 is CASQTEGEKLFF. CDR3 DNA sequence: TGTGCCAGCCAGACCGAGGGTGAAAAACTGTTTTTT.

The chain joins TRBV12-5 to TRBJ1-2; maybe TRBD1 (5 bases). This CDR3 is built from 20 residues. V was trimmed by 0 bases and J by 0 bases, leaving 23 bases between them. Looked up from germline, CDR1 is LGHNT and CDR2 is FRNRAP. The CDR3 loop reads CASGLVRSGTPLAPNYGYTF. The CDR3 DNA sequence: TGTGCTAGTGGTTTGGTTCGGTCAGGGACGCCCCTAGCTCCTAACTATGGCTACACCTTC.

In its sample, this clonotype was seen once. CDR3 nucleotide sequence: TGTGCCAGCAGCGTAGCGCACGGCTATGGCTACACCTTC. This codes for CASSVAHGYGYTF. The rearrangement uses TRBV9 and TRBJ1-2; no reliable D call. The CDR3 runs to 13 residues. In germline, CDR1 is SGDLS, CDR2 YYNGEE. Trimming left V 0 bases short and J 4 bases short, with 7 bases between.

This clonotype was recorded once. J is TRBJ2-5 and V is TRBV27; TRBD1 matches 7 bases. Germline-derived CDR1 and CDR2 are MNHEY and SMNVEV (reference sequence). Unmatched junction bases numbered 9, after V lost 6 bases and J lost 2 bases. This CDR3 is 15 amino acids long. The CDR3 region has the DNA TGTGCCAGCAGCTTACGGGACAGAGGGCAAGAGACCCAGTACTTC. Translation gives CASSLRDRGQETQYF.

The rearrangement joins TRBV20-1 to TRBJ1-1, with no clear D. Trimming pared 0 bases from V and 1 base from J, leaving 6 bases between. This CDR3 comprises 13 residues. Germline lookup yields CDR1 DFQATT and CDR2 SNEGSKA (reference sequence). The CDR3 spells CSARDLRNTEAFF. DNA of the CDR3: TGCAGTGCTAGAGATCTACGGAACACTGAAGCTTTCTTT.

The table lists this clonotype with a count of one. The genes are TRBV4-1 and TRBJ1-2, with D unresolved. In germline, CDR1 is MGHRA, CDR2 YSYEKL. This CDR3 has 15 amino acids. Trimming left V 0 bases short and J 8 bases short, with 16 bases between. In DNA, the CDR3 is TGCGCCAGCAGCCAAGATCGGGCCCCAACGGAAGGCTACACCTTC. Translation gives CASSQDRAPTEGYTF.

V usage is TRBV15 and J usage is TRBJ1-2, with D hard to call. The V gene's germline CDR1 is LNHNV and CDR2 YYDKDF (reference sequence). The CDR3 spans 15 residues. The ends were cut back, 0 bases at V and 6 bases at J, with 14 bases in the middle. CDR3 coding DNA: TGTGCCACCAGCAGAGAGGGTGGGGAGGCCGATGGCTACACCTTC. Protein: CATSREGGEADGYTF.

The chain couples TRBV9 to TRBJ2-1; a possible D gene is TRBD1 (5 bases). Looked up from germline, CDR1 is SGDLS and CDR2 is YYNGEE. The V end lost 0 bases, the J end lost 10 bases, and 11 bases lay between the germline ends. The CDR3 consists of 13 residues. The CDR3 nucleotides read TGTGCCAGCAGCGTAGTTCAGGGTGAAGAGCAGTTCTTC. This gives the protein CASSVVQGEEQFF. Looking up the rest from reference TRBV9 and TRBJ2-1 gives the full variable domain: DSGVTQTPKHLITATGQRVTLRCSPRSGDLSVYWYQQSLDQGLQFLIQYYNGEERAKGNILERFSAQQFPDLHSELNLSSLELGDSALYFCASSVVQGEEQFFGPGTRLTVL.

V usage is TRBV4-1 and J usage is TRBJ2-1, with 12 nucleotides matching TRBD2. V lost 4 bases to trimming and J lost 3 bases; unmatched junction nucleotides: 4. The CDR3 covers 16 residues. Germline-derived CDR1 and CDR2 are MGHRA and YSYEKL. The CDR3 DNA reads TGCGCCAGCAGCCTGACTAGCGGGGGTCTCTACAATGAGCAGTTCTTC. As protein: CASSLTSGGLYNEQFF.

The CDR3 spells CASSWDRGDIQYF. CDR3 nucleotide sequence: TGTGCCAGCAGTTGGGACAGGGGTGACATTCAGTACTTC. This chain uses TRBV27 with TRBJ2-4; 10 nucleotides match TRBD1. The V and J ends lost 4 bases and 8 bases, in that order; junction bases with no gene match: 2. The CDR3 is 13 residues long. Germline lookup yields CDR1 MNHEY and CDR2 SMNVEV (reference sequence).

The chain links TRBV9 to TRBJ2-7; 10 positions match TRBD1. J gave up 5 bases and V 4 bases, and 9 bases lay outside the gene matches. The length of the CDR3 is 15 residues. From germline, CDR1 is SGDLS and CDR2 YYNGEE. CDR3 sequence reads: CASSYEGQGPDEQYF. The CDR3 DNA reads as TGTGCCAGCAGCTACGAGGGACAGGGGCCGGACGAGCAGTACTTC.

V and J are TRBV2 and TRBJ2-7, with TRBD1 matching 8 bases. CDR1 SNHLY and CDR2 FYNNEI come from the germline V gene. V was clipped by 7 bases and J by 4 bases; unmatched bases: 3. The CDR3 totals 12 residues. This CDR3 reads CASTDRAYEQYF. As DNA, the CDR3 is TGTGCCAGCACGGACAGGGCATACGAGCAGTACTTC. Complete variable domain (other parts from reference TRBV2 and TRBJ2-7): EPEVTQTPSHQVTQMGQEVILRCVPISNHLYFYWYRQILGQKVEFLVSFYNNEISEKSEIFDDQFSVERPDGSNFTLKIRSTKLEDSAMYFCASTDRAYEQYFGPGTRLTVT.